Described below is a single T cell receptor beta chain sequence and its context. This sample is drawn from a study of cytomegalovirus exposure and HLA in healthy donors. Study details: Around 77% of 300 to 450 genotyped donors fell in the Caucasian-associated ancestry cluster.

The PCR used 60 Vbeta and 13 Jbeta primers. Some clones are missing from TCRdb's copy, which holds only in-frame ones; the method was immunoSEQ multiplex PCR. The sample shows 150,000 or so clones, about three quarters of them seen only once. The CDR3 is made up of 15 amino acids. With 1 base clipped from V and 5 bases from J, the junction kept 5 bases outside the gene matches. The V gene's germline CDR1 is SGHTA and CDR2 FQGNSA. V usage is TRBV7-2 and J usage is TRBJ2-3, with 8 bases that match TRBD2. This receptor was obtained from a man aged 18 to 30 in good health and CMV-seropositive. Sequencing was done on a sample of PBMCs. CDR3 sequence (DNA): TGTGCCAGCAGCTTAGTTCGGGGGGGCCAAGATACGCAGTATTTT. It specifies CASSLVRGGQDTQYF.